The sample holds a few counts of the clone carrying this T cell receptor beta chain. Clones were sequenced by immunoSEQ multiplex PCR, and TCRdb holds only the in-frame ones, with some missing. The sample shows roughly 1,100 clones, about a sixth of them seen only once. The data were taken from a study of T cells in localized non-small cell lung cancer. Trimming took 1 base from V and 5 from J, leaving 11 bases between them. The CDR3 extends over 14 amino acids. Per germline, CDR1 SGHNT and CDR2 YENEEA. The source was lung tumor tissue, collected before any cancer treatment. This receptor was identified in a woman aged 35-75 years with stage II lung adenocarcinoma. V and J are TRBV11-3 and TRBJ2-5, with D perhaps matching TRBD2 (5 bases). The CDR3 region has the DNA TGTGCCAGCAGCTTAGGGACTTTCCTGGAGACCCAGTACTTC. Amino acids: CASSLGTFLETQYF.